This TCR beta chain was obtained from a study of T-cell reconstitution after alpha-beta-depleted transplantation in children. There are a few counts of this clonotype. CDR3 length: 13 amino acids. Germline assignment: CDR1 MGHDK and CDR2 SYGVNS. Trimming took off 2 bases at V and 10 bases at J, with 9 bases between the two ends. The TCRbeta library incorporated unique molecular identifiers. Each CDR3 protein is one row after TCRdb ran MiXCR on the PCR reads. The table records some 460,000 distinct CDR3 sequences, roughly 16% of them present only once. This chain connects TRBV25-1 to TRBJ2-6; unclear D gene. This clonotype was obtained from a boy under two years old who had a stem cell transplant for Wiskott-Aldrich syndrome, so the T cells may come from the graft donor. The sequencing used PBMCs, mostly from graft donor cells, collected 360 days after TCRalphabeta/CD19-depleted stem cell transplant. CDR3 in amino acids: CASSETPPNVLTF. In nucleotides, the CDR3 is TGTGCCAGCAGTGAAACCCCACCGAACGTCCTGACTTTC. The full variable domain, with the rest looked up from reference TRBV25-1 and TRBJ2-6, is EADIYQTPRYLVIGTGKKITLECSQTMGHDKMYWYQQDPGMELHLIHYSYGVNSTEKGDLSSESTVSRIRTEHFPLTLESARPSHTSQYLCASSETPPNVLTFGAGSRLTVL.